These 15 T cell receptor beta chains came from one sample sequenced in a study of CXCR3-negative and CXCR3-positive naive CD8 T cells. Carrying UMI labels, the TRB cDNA libraries were prepared through 5' RACE. After re-calling the 5' RACE reads, TCRdb lists one entry per CDR3 protein, DNA absent. This listing includes around 66,000 distinct CDR3 sequences. Their antigens remain unidentified. General study points: Hydrophobicity was higher for TRB CDR3s found in CXCR3-positive naive cells than in CXCR3-negative naive cells.

The sequencing input was naive CXCR3+ CD8+ T cells from blood. Subset described: CD45RO-CCR7+CD27+CD95- naive CD8+ T cells expressing CXCR3 (TNR3+). These receptors all come from a human donor in good health. Some clones in this sample may be carry-over from other donors' samples.

V is TRBV7-6 and J is TRBJ2-1; the D call from TCRdb, TRBD2, cannot be confirmed without DNA. Germline-derived CDR1 and CDR2 are SGHVS and FNYEAQ. The CDR3 totals 14 residues. CDR3 residues: CASSVRESYNEQFF.

The chain is built from TRBV29-1 and TRBJ1-1. CDR1 SQVTM and CDR2 ANQGSEA come from the germline V gene. This CDR3 region has 12 residues. CDR3 loop: CSVDGGSTEAFF.

The V gene is TRBV4-1, the J gene TRBJ1-1; TCRdb calls TRBD1, which cannot be checked without DNA. The CDR3 extends over 15 amino acids. Germline V lookup: CDR1 MGHRA, CDR2 YSYEKL. Here the CDR3 reads CASSQGTGLFTEAFF.

The V gene is TRBV7-2, the J gene TRBJ2-2. The CDR3 consists of 12 residues. Germline values: CDR1 SGHTA, CDR2 FQGNSA. CDR3 amino acids: CASSSYTGELFF.

The chain combines TRBV20-1 with TRBJ1-5; there is no DNA to check the TCRdb D call of TRBD1. The germline CDR1 and CDR2 sequences are DFQATT and SNEGSKA (reference sequence). The CDR3 is 14 residues long. This chain's CDR3 is CSALRDRDNQPQHF.

The chain recombines TRBV29-1 with TRBJ2-1; the D gene TCRdb calls, TRBD1, cannot be checked with no DNA. CDR1 is SQVTM and CDR2 is ANQGSEA in the germline V gene. The CDR3 is made up of 12 amino acids. The CDR3 sequence: CSDYTGYNEQFF.

The chain is built from TRBV4-1 and TRBJ2-7; TCRdb's D call, TRBD1, is unchecked because there is no DNA. This CDR3 is 13 amino acids long. CDR1 MGHRA and CDR2 YSYEKL come from the germline V gene. CDR3 protein: CASSQAGKDEQYF.

V gene TRBV28 combines with J gene TRBJ2-5; TCRdb's D call, TRBD1, is unchecked because there is no DNA. CDR1 and CDR2 from the germline V gene are MDHEN and SYDVKM. The CDR3 is 15 residues long. This CDR3 reads CASTSSQGPQETQYF.

V usage is TRBV5-6 and J usage is TRBJ2-1; TCRdb reports TRBD1, a call that lacks DNA to check it against. Per the germline V gene, CDR1 is SGHDT and CDR2 is YYEEEE. The CDR3 loop spans 14 amino acids. CDR3 sequence reads: CASSLWERIDEQFF.

The genes are TRBV7-2 and TRBJ2-3; with no DNA, the TCRdb D assignment of TRBD2 cannot be verified. Germline CDR1 is SGHTA and CDR2 is FQGNSA. CDR3 size: 15 residues. The CDR3 region is CASSLILAGADTQYF. Variable domain in full (rest from reference TRBV7-2 and TRBJ2-3): GAGVSQSPSNKVTEKGKDVELRCDPISGHTALYWYRQSLGQGLEFLIYFQGNSAPDKSGLPSDRFSAERTGGSVSTLTIQRTQQEDSAVYLCASSLILAGADTQYFGPGTRLTVL.

V gene TRBV14 combines with J gene TRBJ2-5. Germline CDR1 and CDR2: SGHDN and FVKESK. This CDR3 has 12 amino acids. The CDR3: CASSRGEETQYF. Using reference TRBV14 and TRBJ2-5 for the parts outside the CDR3, the full variable domain is EAGVTQFPSHSVIEKGQTVTLRCDPISGHDNLYWYRRVMGKEIKFLLHFVKESKQDESGMPNNRFLAERTGGTYSTLKVQPAELEDSGVYFCASSRGEETQYFGPGTRLLVL.

This chain joins TRBV6-2 or TRBV6-3 and TRBJ2-1; TCRdb selects TRBD2, and the lack of DNA leaves this call unchecked. The CDR3 extends over 15 amino acids. The germline gives CDR1 MNHEY, CDR2 SVGEGT. The CDR3 loop reads CASSEAGDLYNEQFF.

The rearrangement links TRBV7-3 to TRBJ2-7; the D call from TCRdb, TRBD2, cannot be confirmed without DNA. From germline, CDR1 is SGHTA and CDR2 FQGTGA. CDR3 size: 14 residues. This CDR3 is CASSLGPSSYEQYF. Filled out from reference TRBV7-3 and TRBJ2-7, the complete variable domain reads GAGVSQTPSNKVTEKGKYVELRCDPISGHTALYWYRQSLGQGPEFLIYFQGTGAADDSGLPNDRFFAVRPEGSVSTLKIQRTERGDSAVYLCASSLGPSSYEQYFGPGTRLTVT.

J is TRBJ1-4 and V is TRBV20-1; TCRdb indicates TRBD1, and absent DNA this call remains unverified. The CDR3 loop spans 13 amino acids. Per the germline V gene, CDR1 is DFQATT and CDR2 is SNEGSKA (reference sequence). Here the CDR3 reads CSARQGNVEKLFF.

The genes are TRBV7-8 and TRBJ2-3; with no DNA, the TCRdb D assignment of TRBD2 cannot be verified. The length of the CDR3 is 15 residues. Germline lookup yields CDR1 SGHVS and CDR2 FQNEAQ. CDR3 amino acids: CASSLAWADTDTQYF.